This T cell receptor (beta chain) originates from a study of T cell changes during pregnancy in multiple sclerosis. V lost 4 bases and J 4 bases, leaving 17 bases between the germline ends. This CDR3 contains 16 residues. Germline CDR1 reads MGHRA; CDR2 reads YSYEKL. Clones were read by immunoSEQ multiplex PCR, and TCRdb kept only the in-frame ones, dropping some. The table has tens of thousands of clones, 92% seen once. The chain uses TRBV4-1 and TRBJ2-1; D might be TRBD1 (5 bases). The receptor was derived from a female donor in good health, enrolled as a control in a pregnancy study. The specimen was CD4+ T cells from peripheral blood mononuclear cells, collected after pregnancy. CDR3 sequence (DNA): TGCGCCAGCAGCCCGCCCCCCTCGACAGCGTACAATGAGCAGTTCTTC. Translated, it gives CASSPPPSTAYNEQFF.